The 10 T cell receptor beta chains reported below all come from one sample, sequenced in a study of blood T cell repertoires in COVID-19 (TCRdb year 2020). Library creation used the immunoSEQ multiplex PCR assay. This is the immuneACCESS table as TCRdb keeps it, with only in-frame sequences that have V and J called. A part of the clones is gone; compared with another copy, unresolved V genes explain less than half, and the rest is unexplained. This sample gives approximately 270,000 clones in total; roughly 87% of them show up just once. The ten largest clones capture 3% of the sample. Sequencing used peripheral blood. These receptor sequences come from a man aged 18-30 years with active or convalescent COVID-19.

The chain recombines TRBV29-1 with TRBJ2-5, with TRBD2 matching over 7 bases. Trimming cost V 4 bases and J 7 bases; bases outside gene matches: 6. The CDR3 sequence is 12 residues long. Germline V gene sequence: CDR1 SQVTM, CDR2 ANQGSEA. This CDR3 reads CSVASSGATQYF. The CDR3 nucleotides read TGCAGCGTTGCTTCTAGCGGAGCGACCCAGTACTTC.

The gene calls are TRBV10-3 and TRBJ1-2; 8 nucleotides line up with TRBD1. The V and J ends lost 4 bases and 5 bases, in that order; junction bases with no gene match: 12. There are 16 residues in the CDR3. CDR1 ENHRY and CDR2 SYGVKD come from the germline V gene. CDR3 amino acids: CAISGDRGILEYGYTF. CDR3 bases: TGTGCCATCAGTGGAGACAGGGGAATCTTGGAGTATGGCTACACCTTC.

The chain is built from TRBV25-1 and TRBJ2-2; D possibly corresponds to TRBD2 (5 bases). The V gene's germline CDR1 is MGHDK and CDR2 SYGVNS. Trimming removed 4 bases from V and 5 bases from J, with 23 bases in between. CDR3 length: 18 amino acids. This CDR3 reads CASSGPLVGLAGTGELFF. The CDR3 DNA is TGTGCCAGCAGTGGCCCACTTGTTGGGCTAGCTGGAACCGGGGAGCTGTTTTTT.

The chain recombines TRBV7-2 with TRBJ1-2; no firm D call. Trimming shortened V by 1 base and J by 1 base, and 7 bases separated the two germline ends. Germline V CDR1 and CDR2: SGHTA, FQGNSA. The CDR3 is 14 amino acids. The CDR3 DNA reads TGTGCCAGCAGCTTAGACACATTTAACTATGGCTACACCTTC. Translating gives CASSLDTFNYGYTF.

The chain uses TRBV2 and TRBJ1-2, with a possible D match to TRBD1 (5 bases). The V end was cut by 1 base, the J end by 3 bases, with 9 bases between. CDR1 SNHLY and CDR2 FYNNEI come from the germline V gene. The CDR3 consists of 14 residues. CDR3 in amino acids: CASSEVQGDYGYTF. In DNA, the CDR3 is TGTGCCAGCAGTGAAGTGCAGGGTGACTATGGCTACACCTTC.

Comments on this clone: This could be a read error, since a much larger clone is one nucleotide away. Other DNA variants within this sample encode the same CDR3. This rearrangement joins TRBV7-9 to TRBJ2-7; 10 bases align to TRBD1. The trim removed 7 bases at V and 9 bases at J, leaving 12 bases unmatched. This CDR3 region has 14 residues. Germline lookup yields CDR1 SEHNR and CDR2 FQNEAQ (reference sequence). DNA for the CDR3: TGTGCCAGCACCCCGGGACAGGGGCCATCTGTGCAGTACTTC. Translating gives CASTPGQGPSVQYF.

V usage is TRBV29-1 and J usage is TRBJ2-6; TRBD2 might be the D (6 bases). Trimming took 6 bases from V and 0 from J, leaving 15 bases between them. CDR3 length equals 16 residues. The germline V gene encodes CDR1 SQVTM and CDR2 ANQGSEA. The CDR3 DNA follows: TGCAGCGTGGCGGGACTCATGAGCTCTGGGGCCAACGTCCTGACTTTC. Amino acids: CSVAGLMSSGANVLTF.

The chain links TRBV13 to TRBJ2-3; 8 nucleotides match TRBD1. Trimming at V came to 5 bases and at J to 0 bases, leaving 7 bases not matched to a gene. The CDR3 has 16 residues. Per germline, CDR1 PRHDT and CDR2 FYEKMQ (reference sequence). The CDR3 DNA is TGTGCCAGCAGCCCACGGACAGGGATAAGCACAGATACGCAGTATTTT. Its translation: CASSPRTGISTDTQYF.

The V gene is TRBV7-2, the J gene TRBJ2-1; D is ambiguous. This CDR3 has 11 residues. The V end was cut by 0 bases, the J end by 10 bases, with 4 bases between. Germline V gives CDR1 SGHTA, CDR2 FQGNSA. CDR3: CASSLALEQFF. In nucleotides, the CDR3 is TGTGCCAGCAGCTTAGCCTTGGAGCAGTTCTTC.

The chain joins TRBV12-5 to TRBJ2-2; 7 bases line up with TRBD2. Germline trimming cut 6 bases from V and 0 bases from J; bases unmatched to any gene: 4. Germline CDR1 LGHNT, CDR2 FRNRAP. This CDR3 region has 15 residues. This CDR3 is CASGFGLANTGELFF. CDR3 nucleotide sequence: TGTGCTAGTGGATTTGGACTAGCGAACACCGGGGAGCTGTTTTTT.